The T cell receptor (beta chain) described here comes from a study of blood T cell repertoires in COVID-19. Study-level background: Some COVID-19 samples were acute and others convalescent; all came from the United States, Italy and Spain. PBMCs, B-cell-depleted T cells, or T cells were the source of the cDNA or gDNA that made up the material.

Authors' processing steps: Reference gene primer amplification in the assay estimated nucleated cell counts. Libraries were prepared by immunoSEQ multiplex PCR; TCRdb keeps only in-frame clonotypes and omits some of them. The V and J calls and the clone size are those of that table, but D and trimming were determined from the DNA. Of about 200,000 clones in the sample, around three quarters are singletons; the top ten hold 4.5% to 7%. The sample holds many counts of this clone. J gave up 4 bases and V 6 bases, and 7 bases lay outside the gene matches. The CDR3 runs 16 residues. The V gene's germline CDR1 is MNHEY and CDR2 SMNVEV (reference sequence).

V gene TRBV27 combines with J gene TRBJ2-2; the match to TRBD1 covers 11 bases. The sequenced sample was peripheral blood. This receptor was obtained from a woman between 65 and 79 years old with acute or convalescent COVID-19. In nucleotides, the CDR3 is TGTGCCAGCAGGCTTTTAGGGACAGGGGGCACCGGGGAGCTGTTTTTT. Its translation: CASRLLGTGGTGELFF.